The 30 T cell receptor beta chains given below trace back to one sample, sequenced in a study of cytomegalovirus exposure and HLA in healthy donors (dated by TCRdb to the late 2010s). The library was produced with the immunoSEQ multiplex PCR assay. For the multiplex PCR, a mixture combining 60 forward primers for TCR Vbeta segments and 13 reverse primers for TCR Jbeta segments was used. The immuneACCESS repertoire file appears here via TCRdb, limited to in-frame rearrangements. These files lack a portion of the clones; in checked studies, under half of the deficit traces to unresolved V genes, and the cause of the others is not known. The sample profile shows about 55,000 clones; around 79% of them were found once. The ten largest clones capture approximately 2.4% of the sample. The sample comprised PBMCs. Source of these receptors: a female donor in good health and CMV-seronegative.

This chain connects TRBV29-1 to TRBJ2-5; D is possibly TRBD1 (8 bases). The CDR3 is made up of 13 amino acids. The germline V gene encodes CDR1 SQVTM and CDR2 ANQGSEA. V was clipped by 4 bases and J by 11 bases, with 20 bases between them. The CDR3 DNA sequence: TGCAGCGTTGTGTCGCAGGGGGCGGGGGAGCAGTACTTC. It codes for CSVVSQGAGEQYF.

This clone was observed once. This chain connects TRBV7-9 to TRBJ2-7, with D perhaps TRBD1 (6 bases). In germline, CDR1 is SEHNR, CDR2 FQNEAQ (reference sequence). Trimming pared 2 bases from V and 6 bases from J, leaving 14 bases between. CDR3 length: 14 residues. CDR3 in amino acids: CASSLQGSDGEQYF. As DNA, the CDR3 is TGTGCCAGCAGCTTACAGGGGAGCGATGGCGAGCAGTACTTC. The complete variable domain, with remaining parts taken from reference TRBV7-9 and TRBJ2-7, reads DTGVSQNPRHKITKRGQNVTFRCDPISEHNRLYWYRQTLGQGPEFLTYFQNEAQLEKSRLLSDRFSAERPKGSFSTLEIQRTEQGDSAMYLCASSLQGSDGEQYFGPGTRLTVT.

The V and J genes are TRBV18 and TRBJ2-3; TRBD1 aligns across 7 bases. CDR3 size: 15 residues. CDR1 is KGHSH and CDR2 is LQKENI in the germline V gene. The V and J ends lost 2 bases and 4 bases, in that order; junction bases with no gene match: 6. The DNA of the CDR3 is TGTGCCAGCTCACCATTAGGACAGGACGCAGATACGCAGTATTTT. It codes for CASSPLGQDADTQYF.

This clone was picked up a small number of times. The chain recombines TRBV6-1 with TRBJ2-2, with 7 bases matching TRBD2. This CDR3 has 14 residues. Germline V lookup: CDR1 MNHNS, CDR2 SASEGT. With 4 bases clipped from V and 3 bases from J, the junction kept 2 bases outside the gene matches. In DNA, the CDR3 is TGTGCCAGCAGTGTTGGACTAGACACCGGGGAGCTGTTTTTT. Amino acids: CASSVGLDTGELFF.

CDR3 sequence: CASSPGGNPNEQYF. In DNA, the CDR3 is TGTGCCAGCTCCCCCGGAGGGAATCCGAACGAGCAGTACTTC. The chain joins TRBV9 to TRBJ2-7; the D gene is possibly TRBD2 (6 bases). The CDR3 has 14 residues. Germline lookup yields CDR1 SGDLS and CDR2 YYNGEE. Trimming took 7 bases from V and 5 from J, leaving 19 bases between them.

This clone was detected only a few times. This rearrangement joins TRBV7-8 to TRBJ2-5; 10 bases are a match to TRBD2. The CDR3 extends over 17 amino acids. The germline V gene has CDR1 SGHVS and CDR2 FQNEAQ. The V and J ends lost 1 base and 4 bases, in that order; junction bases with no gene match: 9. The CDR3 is CASSLGLAGESPETQYF. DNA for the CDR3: TGTGCCAGCAGCTTAGGCCTAGCGGGGGAATCCCCAGAGACCCAGTACTTC.

This chain's CDR3 is CASSLESTSGRNPYEQYF. Here the CDR3 DNA reads TGTGCCAGCAGCTTAGAGTCCACTAGCGGGAGGAACCCTTACGAGCAGTACTTC. V is TRBV7-2 and J is TRBJ2-7; 12 nucleotides align to TRBD2. J lost 4 bases, V lost 1 base, and 11 bases had no gene match. This CDR3 is built from 18 residues. CDR1 SGHTA and CDR2 FQGNSA come from the germline V gene. Full variable domain (remainder filled in from reference TRBV7-2 and TRBJ2-7): GAGVSQSPSNKVTEKGKDVELRCDPISGHTALYWYRQSLGQGLEFLIYFQGNSAPDKSGLPSDRFSAERTGGSVSTLTIQRTQQEDSAVYLCASSLESTSGRNPYEQYFGPGTRLTVT.

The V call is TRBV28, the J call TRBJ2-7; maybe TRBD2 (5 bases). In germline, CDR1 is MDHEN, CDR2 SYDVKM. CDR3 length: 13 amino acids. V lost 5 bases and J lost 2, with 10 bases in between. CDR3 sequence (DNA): TGTGCCAGCAGTCCTCTAGCACCCTACGAGCAGTACTTC. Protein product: CASSPLAPYEQYF.

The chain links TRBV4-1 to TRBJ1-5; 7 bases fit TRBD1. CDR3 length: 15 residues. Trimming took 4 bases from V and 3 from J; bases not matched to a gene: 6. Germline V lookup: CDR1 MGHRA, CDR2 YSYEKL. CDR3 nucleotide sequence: TGCGCCAGCAGCCTAGAAGACAGGGCCAATCAGCCCCAGCATTTT. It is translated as CASSLEDRANQPQHF.

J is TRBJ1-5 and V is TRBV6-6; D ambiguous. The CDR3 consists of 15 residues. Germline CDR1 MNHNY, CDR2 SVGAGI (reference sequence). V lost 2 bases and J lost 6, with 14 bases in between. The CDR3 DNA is TGTGCCAGCAGTTACCATTTAGCGGGCGGTCAGCCCCAGCATTTT. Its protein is CASSYHLAGGQPQHF.

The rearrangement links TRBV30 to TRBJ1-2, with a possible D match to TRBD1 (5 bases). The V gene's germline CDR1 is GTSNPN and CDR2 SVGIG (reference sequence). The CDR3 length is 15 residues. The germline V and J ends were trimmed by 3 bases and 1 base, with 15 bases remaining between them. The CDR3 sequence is CAWSVDSYHNYGYTF. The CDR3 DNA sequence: TGTGCCTGGAGCGTTGACAGCTACCATAACTATGGCTACACCTTC.

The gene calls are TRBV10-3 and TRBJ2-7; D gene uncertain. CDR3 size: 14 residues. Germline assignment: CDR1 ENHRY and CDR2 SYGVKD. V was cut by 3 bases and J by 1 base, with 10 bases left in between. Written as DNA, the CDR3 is TGTGCCATCAGTGACTATACAGTTTCCTACGAGCAGTACTTC. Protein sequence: CAISDYTVSYEQYF.

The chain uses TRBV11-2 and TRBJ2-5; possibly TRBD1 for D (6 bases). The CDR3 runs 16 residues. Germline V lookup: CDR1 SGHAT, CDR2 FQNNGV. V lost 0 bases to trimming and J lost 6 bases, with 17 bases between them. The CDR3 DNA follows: TGTGCCAGCAGCTTAGATAGGCAGGGGCTGGGGAAGACCCAGTACTTC. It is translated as CASSLDRQGLGKTQYF.

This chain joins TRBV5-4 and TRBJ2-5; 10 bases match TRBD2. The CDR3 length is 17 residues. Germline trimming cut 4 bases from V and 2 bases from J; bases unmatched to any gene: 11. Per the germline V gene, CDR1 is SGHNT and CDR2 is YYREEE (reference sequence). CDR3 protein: CASSRGSASGGQETQYF. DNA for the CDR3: TGTGCCAGCAGCCGTGGGAGCGCTAGCGGGGGACAAGAGACCCAGTACTTC.

CDR3 sequence reads: CASSLRETRVETQYF. The DNA of the CDR3 is TGTGCCAGCAGCTTACGGGAAACCCGGGTAGAGACCCAGTACTTC. The chain has TRBV7-9 and TRBJ2-5; TRBD2 might be the D (5 bases). This CDR3 is 15 amino acids long. Trimming removed 2 bases from V and 4 bases from J, with 14 bases in between. CDR1 and CDR2 from the germline V gene are SEHNR and FQNEAQ (reference sequence).

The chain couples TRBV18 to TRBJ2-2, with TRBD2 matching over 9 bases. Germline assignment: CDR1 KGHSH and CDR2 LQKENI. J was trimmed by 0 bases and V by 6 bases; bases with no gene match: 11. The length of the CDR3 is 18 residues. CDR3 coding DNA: TGTGCCAGCTCTCCGCGGTTGGCGGGGGGGCCGAACACCGGGGAGCTGTTTTTT. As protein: CASSPRLAGGPNTGELFF.

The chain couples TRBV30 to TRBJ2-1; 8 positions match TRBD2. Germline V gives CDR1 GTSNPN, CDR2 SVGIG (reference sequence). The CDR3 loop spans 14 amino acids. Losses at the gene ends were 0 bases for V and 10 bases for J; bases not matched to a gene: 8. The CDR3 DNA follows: TGTGCCTGGAGTGTAGCGGGAGTCCCCTCCGAGCAGTTCTTC. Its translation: CAWSVAGVPSEQFF.

CDR3 DNA sequence: TGTGCCAGCAGCCCGAGGGCGGGCAGGCCGAACACTGAAGCTTTCTTT. It specifies CASSPRAGRPNTEAFF. This sequence joins TRBV7-9 and TRBJ1-1, with D uncertain. Germline CDR1 reads SEHNR; CDR2 reads FQNEAQ (reference sequence). CDR3 length: 16 residues. The ends were cut back, 5 bases at V and 1 base at J, with 17 bases in the middle.

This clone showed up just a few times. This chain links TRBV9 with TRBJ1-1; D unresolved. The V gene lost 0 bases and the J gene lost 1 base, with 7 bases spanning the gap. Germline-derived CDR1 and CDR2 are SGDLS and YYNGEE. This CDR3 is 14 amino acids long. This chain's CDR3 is CASSVDAGNTEAFF. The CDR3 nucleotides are TGTGCCAGCAGCGTAGATGCAGGGAACACTGAAGCTTTCTTT.

Written as DNA, the CDR3 is TGTGCCAGCAGTCCGCAGGGGGCGGACTCCTACGAGCAGTACTTC. Translation: CASSPQGADSYEQYF. The chain uses TRBV27 and TRBJ2-7; 8 bases align to TRBD1. The CDR3 has 15 residues. Germline CDR1 reads MNHEY; CDR2 reads SMNVEV (reference sequence). V was pared by 5 bases and J by 0 bases, with 6 bases of the junction left unmatched.

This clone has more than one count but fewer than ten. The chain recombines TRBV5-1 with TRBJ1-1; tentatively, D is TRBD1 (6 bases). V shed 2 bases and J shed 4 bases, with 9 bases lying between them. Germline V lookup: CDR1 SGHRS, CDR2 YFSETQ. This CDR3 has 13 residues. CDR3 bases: TGCGCCAGCAGCTTTACAGGGTCCACTGAAGCTTTCTTT. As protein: CASSFTGSTEAFF.

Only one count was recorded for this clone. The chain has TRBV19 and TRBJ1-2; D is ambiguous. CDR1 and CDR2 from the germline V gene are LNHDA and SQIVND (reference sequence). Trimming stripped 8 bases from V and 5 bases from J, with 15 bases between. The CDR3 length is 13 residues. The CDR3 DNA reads TGTGCCAGTTCTATTGGGAGTAGGTATGGCTACACCTTC. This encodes CASSIGSRYGYTF.

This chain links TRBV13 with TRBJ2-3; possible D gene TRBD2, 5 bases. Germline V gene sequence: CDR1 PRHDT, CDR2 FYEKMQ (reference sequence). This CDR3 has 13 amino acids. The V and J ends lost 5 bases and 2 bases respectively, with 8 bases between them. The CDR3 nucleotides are TGTGCCAGCAGCGTCGGACTCACAGATACGCAGTATTTT. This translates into CASSVGLTDTQYF.

CDR3 region: CASSIDQRSSYNEQFF. The CDR3 DNA reads TGTGCCAGTAGTATAGATCAACGGAGCTCCTACAATGAGCAGTTCTTC. This chain links TRBV19 with TRBJ2-1; D uncertain. The CDR3 has 16 amino acids. V shed 0 bases and J shed 0 bases, with 9 bases lying between them. CDR1 is LNHDA and CDR2 is SQIVND in the germline V gene (reference sequence).

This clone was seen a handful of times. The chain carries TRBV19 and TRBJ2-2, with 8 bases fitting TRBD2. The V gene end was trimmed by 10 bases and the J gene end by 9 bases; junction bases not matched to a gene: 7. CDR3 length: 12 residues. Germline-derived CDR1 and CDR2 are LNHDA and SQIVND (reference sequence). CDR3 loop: CATGGAVRELFF. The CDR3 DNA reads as TGTGCCACCGGGGGGGCCGTTCGGGAGCTGTTTTTT.

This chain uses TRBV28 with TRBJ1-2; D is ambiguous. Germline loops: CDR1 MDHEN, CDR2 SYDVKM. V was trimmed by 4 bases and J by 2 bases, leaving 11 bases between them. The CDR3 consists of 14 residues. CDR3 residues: CASSSGGGNYGYTF. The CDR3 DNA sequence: TGTGCCAGCAGTTCGGGAGGAGGGAACTATGGCTACACCTTC.

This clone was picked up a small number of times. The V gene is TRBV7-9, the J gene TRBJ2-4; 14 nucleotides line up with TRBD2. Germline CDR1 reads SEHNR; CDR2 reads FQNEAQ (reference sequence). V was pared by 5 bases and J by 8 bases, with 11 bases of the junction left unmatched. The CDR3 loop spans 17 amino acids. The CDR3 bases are TGTGCCAGCAGCCCCGGACTAGCGGGGGGCCCAGGGGACATTCAGTACTTC. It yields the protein CASSPGLAGGPGDIQYF.

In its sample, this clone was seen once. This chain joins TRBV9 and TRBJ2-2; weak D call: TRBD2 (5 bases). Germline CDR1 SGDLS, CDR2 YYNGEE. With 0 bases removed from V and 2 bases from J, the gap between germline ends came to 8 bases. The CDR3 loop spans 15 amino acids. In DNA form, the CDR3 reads TGTGCCAGCAGCGTAGGGACTCAAAACACCGGGGAGCTGTTTTTT. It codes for CASSVGTQNTGELFF.

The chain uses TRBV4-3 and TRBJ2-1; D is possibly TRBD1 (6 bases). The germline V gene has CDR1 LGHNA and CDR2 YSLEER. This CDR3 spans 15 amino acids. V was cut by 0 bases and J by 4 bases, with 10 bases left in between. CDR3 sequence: CASSQDRGSYNEQFF. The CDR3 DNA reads TGCGCCAGCAGCCAAGACAGGGGATCTTACAATGAGCAGTTCTTC.

The DNA of the CDR3 is TGTGCCAGCAGGCGGGGCCCTCAGGAGACCCAGTACTTC. Protein: CASRRGPQETQYF. This chain connects TRBV6-5 to TRBJ2-5; D may be TRBD2 (6 bases). V shed 6 bases and J shed 5 bases, with 13 bases lying between them. CDR1 is MNHEY, CDR2 SVGAGI, per germline. There are 13 residues in the CDR3.